This T cell receptor (beta chain) was sequenced during a study of regulatory T cells in long-lasting Graves disease. This CDR3 contains 15 residues. Germline V gene lookup returns CDR1 SGHRS and CDR2 YFSETQ. The V end was cut by 4 bases, the J end by 8 bases, with 18 bases between. With iRepertoire HTBI primers and Arm-PCR of CDR3 regions, TCR beta libraries were built. One entry per CDR3 protein results from TCRdb running MiXCR on the multiplex PCR reads. Of around 460,000 distinct CDR3 sequences listed, 22% were seen once; the top ten hold around 14%. Only a few counts were recorded for this clonotype. Described time point: persistent/refractory GD, antithyroid drugs over 5 years with positive TRAb. Following extraction of RNA from PBMCs, that RNA was used to make the TCR library. American Thyroid Association guidelines defined how Graves' disease was diagnosed.

The J gene is TRBJ1-4, the V gene TRBV5-1; D might be TRBD1 (5 bases). Source: peripheral blood mononuclear cells (PBMCs), taken when the disease was refractory, from a patient treated with antithyroid drugs. This sequence originates from a female donor with Graves disease. The CDR3 reads CASSTTGTRPEKLFF. Written as DNA, the CDR3 is TGCGCCAGCAGCACCACCGGGACCCGGCCCGAAAAACTGTTTTTT.